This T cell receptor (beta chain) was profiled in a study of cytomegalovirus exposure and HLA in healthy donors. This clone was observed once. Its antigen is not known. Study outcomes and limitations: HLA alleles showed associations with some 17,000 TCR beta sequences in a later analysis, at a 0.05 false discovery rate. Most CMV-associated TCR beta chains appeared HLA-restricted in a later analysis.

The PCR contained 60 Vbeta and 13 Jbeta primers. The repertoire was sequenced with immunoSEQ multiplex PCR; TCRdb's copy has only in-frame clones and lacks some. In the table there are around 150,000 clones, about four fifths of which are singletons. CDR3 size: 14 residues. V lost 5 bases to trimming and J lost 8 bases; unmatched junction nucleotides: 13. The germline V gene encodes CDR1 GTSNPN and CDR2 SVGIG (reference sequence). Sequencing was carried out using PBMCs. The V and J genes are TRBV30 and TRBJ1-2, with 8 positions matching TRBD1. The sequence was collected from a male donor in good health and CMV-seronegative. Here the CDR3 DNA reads TGTGCCTGGGAAATTGGACAGGGCACGGGCGGCTACACCTTC. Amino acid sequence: CAWEIGQGTGGYTF. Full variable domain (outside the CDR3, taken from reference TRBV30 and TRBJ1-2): SQTIHQWPATLVQPVGSPLSLECTVEGTSNPNLYWYRQAAGRGLQLLFYSVGIGQISSEVPQNLSASRPQDRQFILSSKKLLLSDSGFYLCAWEIGQGTGGYTFGSGTRLTVV.